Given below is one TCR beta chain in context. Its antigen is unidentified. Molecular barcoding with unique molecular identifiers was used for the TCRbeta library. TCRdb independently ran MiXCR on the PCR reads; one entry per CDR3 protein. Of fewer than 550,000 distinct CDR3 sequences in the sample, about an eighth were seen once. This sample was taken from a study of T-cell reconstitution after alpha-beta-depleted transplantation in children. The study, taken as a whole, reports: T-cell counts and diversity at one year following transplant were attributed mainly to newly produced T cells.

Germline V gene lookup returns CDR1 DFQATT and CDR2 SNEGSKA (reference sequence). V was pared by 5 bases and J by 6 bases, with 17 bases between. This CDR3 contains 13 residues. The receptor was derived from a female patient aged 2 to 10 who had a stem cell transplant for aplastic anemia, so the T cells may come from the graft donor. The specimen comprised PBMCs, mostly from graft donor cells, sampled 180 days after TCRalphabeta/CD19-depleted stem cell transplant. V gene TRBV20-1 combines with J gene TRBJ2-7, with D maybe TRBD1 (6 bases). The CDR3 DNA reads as TGCAGTGCTCAACAGGGTTTGTCGGGCGAGCAGTACTTC. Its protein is CSAQQGLSGEQYF.